This T cell receptor beta chain was documented in a study of Ad26.COV2.S vaccination and SARS-CoV-2 variants. Broader study findings: Spike-specific TCR breadth ran higher among vaccine recipients than placebo recipients. Substantial breadth in spike-specific CD8+ and CD4+ T cell responses was reportedly seen after vaccination. The analyses of TCR breadth and depth may have understated the size of total T cell responses.

This clone was seen a handful of times. Its antigen is not known. Measured with immunoSEQ multiplex PCR; TCRdb has only the in-frame clones, and not every one. The sample consists of 45,000 or so clones, approximately 80% of them appearing once. The sample in question was peripheral blood, obtained after recovery from COVID-19. The receptor was isolated from a human donor who had recovered from COVID-19.

The CDR3 protein is CASSPMTALEAFF. The DNA of the CDR3 is TGTGCCAGCTCGCCGATGACAGCTCTTGAAGCTTTCTTT. The chain joins TRBV18 to TRBJ1-1; maybe TRBD1 (5 bases). This CDR3 spans 13 amino acids. From germline, CDR1 is KGHSH and CDR2 LQKENI. Deletions cut 6 bases from V and 7 bases from J, with 15 bases between.